Below are 27 T cell receptor beta chains sequenced from a single sample in a study of T cell responses to AZD1222 COVID-19 vaccine. TCRdb's table, derived via immunoSEQ multiplex PCR, lists solely in-frame clones and lacks some. The table shows around 120,000 clones, with approximately 94% occurring only once. Sequenced here: peripheral blood, sampled 28 days after the second AZD1222 dose. These receptors came from an adult who received the AZD1222 COVID-19 vaccine.

This clone has just one count. The genes are TRBV14 and TRBJ2-1; D not resolved. Germline V gene sequence: CDR1 SGHDN, CDR2 FVKESK. V gave up 0 bases and J gave up 1 base, with 13 bases separating them. There are 17 residues in the CDR3. The CDR3 nucleotides are TGTGCCAGCAGCCAAGACTTGGGTATACCTTCCTACAATGAGCAGTTCTTC. As protein: CASSQDLGIPSYNEQFF.

V and J are TRBV7-9 and TRBJ2-2, with D possibly TRBD1 on 5 matching bases. Germline V gene lookup returns CDR1 SEHNR and CDR2 FQNEAQ (reference sequence). Trimming took off 4 bases at V and 4 bases at J, with 10 bases between the two ends. This CDR3 comprises 14 residues. The CDR3 sequence is CASSSNQGTGELFF. CDR3 in DNA: TGTGCCAGCAGCTCTAACCAGGGCACCGGGGAGCTGTTTTTT. Filled out from reference TRBV7-9 and TRBJ2-2, the complete variable domain reads DTGVSQNPRHKITKRGQNVTFRCDPISEHNRLYWYRQTLGQGPEFLTYFQNEAQLEKSRLLSDRFSAERPKGSFSTLEIQRTEQGDSAMYLCASSSNQGTGELFFGEGSRLTVL.

The genes are TRBV5-1 and TRBJ2-1; 12 bases line up with TRBD2. Germline trimming cut 4 bases from V and 4 bases from J; bases unmatched to any gene: 3. Germline V lookup: CDR1 SGHRS, CDR2 YFSETQ. CDR3 length equals 15 residues. The CDR3 DNA is TGCGCCAGCAGCCACGGACTAGCGGGATACAATGAGCAGTTCTTC. Translated: CASSHGLAGYNEQFF.

The CDR3 DNA follows: TGTGCCAGCAGTAGACAGGGTCCTCGGGAGCAGTACTTC. Its protein product is CASSRQGPREQYF. The chain couples TRBV27 to TRBJ2-7; TRBD1 matches 7 bases. CDR1 MNHEY and CDR2 SMNVEV come from the germline V gene (reference sequence). This CDR3 has 13 residues. V was clipped by 5 bases and J by 7 bases; unmatched bases: 8.

This chain connects TRBV19 to TRBJ2-3, with 7 bases that match TRBD1. This CDR3 contains 17 residues. Trimming cost V 1 base and J 3 bases; bases outside gene matches: 10. The germline CDR1 and CDR2 sequences are LNHDA and SQIVND (reference sequence). The CDR3 DNA is TGTGCCAGTAGTATAGCGCCGGGGACAGTCGGGACAGATACGCAGTATTTT. This encodes CASSIAPGTVGTDTQYF.

The J gene is TRBJ2-4, the V gene TRBV7-2, with D hard to call. Germline CDR1 and CDR2: SGHTA and FQGNSA. The CDR3 consists of 12 residues. The germline V and J ends were trimmed by 5 bases and 6 bases, with 8 bases remaining between them. CDR3: CASSQPGNIQYF. For the CDR3, the DNA is TGTGCCAGCAGCCAGCCAGGAAACATTCAGTACTTC.

This chain joins TRBV11-2 and TRBJ2-1; D remains ambiguous. The CDR3 is made up of 14 amino acids. V lost 1 base and J lost 2, with 6 bases in between. Per germline, CDR1 SGHAT and CDR2 FQNNGV. CDR3 DNA: TGTGCCAGCAGCTTAGCGGATACCTACAATGAGCAGTTCTTC. Protein: CASSLADTYNEQFF.

J is TRBJ2-2 and V is TRBV7-9, with a tentative D call TRBD2 (6 bases). V shed 5 bases and J shed 5 bases, with 18 bases lying between them. CDR3 length: 16 residues. Germline CDR1 and CDR2: SEHNR and FQNEAQ (reference sequence). This CDR3 reads CASSLEGRGVTGELFF. As DNA, the CDR3 is TGTGCCAGCAGCCTGGAGGGGAGAGGGGTTACCGGGGAGCTGTTTTTT.

V usage is TRBV5-6 and J usage is TRBJ1-2, with no clear D. Trimming took off 4 bases at V and 6 bases at J, with 10 bases between the two ends. Germline CDR1 and CDR2: SGHDT and YYEEEE. This CDR3 region has 12 residues. In nucleotides, the CDR3 is TGTGCCAGCAGCCTGTTGGTAGATGGCTACACCTTC. It yields the protein CASSLLVDGYTF.

The chain joins TRBV2 to TRBJ1-1, with D unclear. Germline V gene lookup returns CDR1 SNHLY and CDR2 FYNNEI. Trimming stripped 0 bases from V and 4 bases from J, with 6 bases between. The CDR3 sequence is 13 residues long. The DNA of the CDR3 is TGTGCCAGCAGTGAAGCGCCGGGCACTGAAGCTTTCTTT. This gives the protein CASSEAPGTEAFF.

The V and J genes are TRBV12-5 and TRBJ2-1; D is possibly TRBD1 (5 bases). There are 13 residues in the CDR3. Germline lookup yields CDR1 LGHNT and CDR2 FRNRAP. V was shortened by 6 bases and J by 8 bases, with 14 bases between the two germline ends. CDR3 nucleotide sequence: TGTGCTAGTGGCGCCCTCCAGGGTCATGAGCAGTTCTTC. Amino acid sequence: CASGALQGHEQFF.

The chain recombines TRBV3-1 (or the pseudogene TRBV3-2) with TRBJ1-2; D might be TRBD1 (5 bases). V was shortened by 0 bases and J by 4 bases, with 12 bases between the two germline ends. CDR3 length equals 15 residues. CDR1 and CDR2 (germline): LGHDT, YNNKEL (reference sequence). CDR3 in amino acids: CASSQEGVASYGYTF. CDR3 bases: TGTGCCAGCAGCCAAGAAGGGGTCGCCAGCTATGGCTACACCTTC.

The V call is TRBV6-5, the J call TRBJ2-1; 10 nucleotides match TRBD2. There are 15 residues in the CDR3. Germline V gene lookup returns CDR1 MNHEY and CDR2 SVGAGI. V shed 5 bases and J 3 bases; nucleotides not matched to a gene: 4. The CDR3 DNA reads TGTGCCAGCAGTCCAACTAGCGGGGTCTACAATGAGCAGTTCTTC. Protein product: CASSPTSGVYNEQFF.

This rearrangement joins TRBV7-8 to TRBJ2-3, with 11 bases aligning to TRBD2. Germline V gene lookup returns CDR1 SGHVS and CDR2 FQNEAQ. CDR3 length: 16 amino acids. Trimming at V came to 5 bases and at J to 6 bases, leaving 10 bases not matched to a gene. In nucleotides, the CDR3 is TGTGCCAGCAGCCCCGCGGGACTAGCGGACAATGATACGCAGTATTTT. This codes for CASSPAGLADNDTQYF.

This chain links TRBV7-9 with TRBJ2-1; the D is unclear. The germline V gene has CDR1 SEHNR and CDR2 FQNEAQ (reference sequence). The V end was cut by 3 bases, the J end by 3 bases, with 15 bases between. The CDR3 extends over 16 amino acids. The CDR3 DNA reads as TGTGCCAGCAGCTTGGGTAAGGGTACGATCTACAATGAGCAGTTCTTC. Its protein is CASSLGKGTIYNEQFF.

The rearrangement uses TRBV7-8 and TRBJ2-7; D ambiguous. Germline CDR1 SGHVS, CDR2 FQNEAQ. This CDR3 contains 14 residues. Trimming took off 3 bases at V and 2 bases at J, with 11 bases between the two ends. The CDR3 spells CASSFRPATYEQYF. CDR3 coding DNA: TGTGCCAGCAGCTTTAGACCTGCAACCTACGAGCAGTACTTC.

The chain recombines TRBV18 with TRBJ2-2; weak D call: TRBD1 (6 bases). Germline CDR1 KGHSH, CDR2 LQKENI. The V and J ends lost 3 bases and 0 bases respectively, with 14 bases between them. The CDR3 sequence is 17 residues long. As DNA, the CDR3 is TGTGCCAGCTCACCCCTGACGACAGGAACGAACACCGGGGAGCTGTTTTTT. Encoded protein: CASSPLTTGTNTGELFF. The variable domain in full, with the rest retrieved from reference TRBV18 and TRBJ2-2, is NAGVMQNPRHLVRRRGQEARLRCSPMKGHSHVYWYRQLPEEGLKFMVYLQKENIIDESGMPKERFSAEFPKEGPSILRIQQVVRGDSAAYFCASSPLTTGTNTGELFFGEGSRLTVL.

This chain joins TRBV27 and TRBJ1-3, with D possibly being TRBD1 (6 bases). Germline lookup yields CDR1 MNHEY and CDR2 SMNVEV (reference sequence). This CDR3 has 14 amino acids. Trimming stripped 2 bases from V and 7 bases from J, with 12 bases between. Written as DNA, the CDR3 is TGTGCCAGCAGTTTAGGGGGCCTTGGCAACACCATATATTTT. Translated, it gives CASSLGGLGNTIYF.

The V gene is TRBV5-1, the J gene TRBJ2-1; 7 nucleotides line up with TRBD2. The V gene end was trimmed by 3 bases and the J gene end by 5 bases; junction bases not matched to a gene: 5. This CDR3 region has 14 residues. CDR1 and CDR2 (germline): SGHRS, YFSETQ. CDR3 amino acids: CASSWEGRDNEQFF. The CDR3 region has the DNA TGCGCCAGCAGCTGGGAGGGCCGGGACAATGAGCAGTTCTTC.

The rearrangement uses TRBV6-2 or TRBV6-3 and TRBJ1-1; D not certain. Germline V lookup: CDR1 MNHEY, CDR2 SVGEGT. This CDR3 comprises 15 residues. The V gene lost 4 bases and the J gene lost 7 bases, with 19 bases spanning the gap. CDR3 nucleotides: TGTGCCAGCAGTTCTCCACAAGGACCGGCGGGTGAAGCTTTCTTT. Translated: CASSSPQGPAGEAFF.

CDR3 residues: CASSLRGSGGNTIYF. CDR3 nucleotides: TGTGCCAGCAGTTTAAGGGGGTCGGGAGGAAACACCATATATTTT. The V and J genes are TRBV27 and TRBJ1-3, with a possible D match to TRBD1 (6 bases). CDR3 size: 15 residues. The V and J ends lost 2 bases and 4 bases respectively, with 12 bases between them. Germline CDR1 and CDR2: MNHEY and SMNVEV (reference sequence).

This clone was seen once. This chain connects TRBV27 to TRBJ1-2; 9 bases are a match to TRBD1. In germline, CDR1 is MNHEY, CDR2 SMNVEV (reference sequence). With 5 bases clipped from V and 4 bases from J, the junction kept 11 bases outside the gene matches. The CDR3 loop spans 16 amino acids. The CDR3 coding sequence is TGTGCCAGCAGTCCCCTAACCGGGACAGGGTCCTATGGCTACACCTTC. This gives the protein CASSPLTGTGSYGYTF.

This chain connects TRBV18 to TRBJ1-1, with a weak D call TRBD1 (5 bases). Per the germline V gene, CDR1 is KGHSH and CDR2 is LQKENI. This CDR3 has 17 residues. Trimming shortened V by 2 bases and J by 3 bases, and 19 bases separated the two germline ends. The CDR3 region is CASSPFNLAGGDTEAFF. In DNA form, the CDR3 reads TGTGCCAGCTCACCATTTAATCTGGCCGGGGGTGACACTGAAGCTTTCTTT.

V usage is TRBV4-1 and J usage is TRBJ2-7; 12 positions agree with TRBD2. V lost 6 bases to trimming and J lost 5 bases; unmatched junction nucleotides: 2. The CDR3 runs to 13 residues. Germline CDR1 MGHRA, CDR2 YSYEKL. The CDR3 loop reads CASSLAGGDEQYF. The CDR3 nucleotides read TGCGCCAGCAGTCTAGCGGGAGGGGACGAGCAGTACTTC.

The chain couples TRBV2 to TRBJ1-1; D gene uncertain. Germline V gives CDR1 SNHLY, CDR2 FYNNEI. CDR3 length: 13 amino acids. The V end lost 7 bases, the J end lost 5 bases, and 14 bases lay between the germline ends. The DNA for the CDR3 is TGTGCCAGCACCGAAGGAGGGAAGACTGAAGCTTTCTTT. Translation gives CASTEGGKTEAFF.

The chain links TRBV29-1 to TRBJ1-4; the D is unclear. The CDR3 length is 17 residues. V dropped 1 base and J dropped 4 bases, with 19 bases sitting between them. Per the germline V gene, CDR1 is SQVTM and CDR2 is ANQGSEA. CDR3 loop: CSVEVQGRAEGNEKLFF. The CDR3 region has the DNA TGCAGCGTTGAAGTCCAAGGGAGGGCCGAGGGTAATGAAAAACTGTTTTTT.

In its sample, this clone was seen a few times. This chain uses TRBV7-9 with TRBJ1-4; D may be TRBD1 (5 bases). V lost 5 bases, J lost 1 base, and 5 bases lay in between. Germline V gives CDR1 SEHNR, CDR2 FQNEAQ (reference sequence). The CDR3 runs 13 residues. CDR3 in amino acids: CASSRGTNEKLFF. The CDR3 DNA sequence: TGTGCCAGCAGCAGGGGAACTAATGAAAAACTGTTTTTT.